The 3 T cell receptor beta chains below were found in one sample sequenced in a study of blood T cell repertoires in COVID-19 (dated by TCRdb to 2020 to 2021). Preparation of the library involved the immunoSEQ multiplex PCR assay. Imported from immuneACCESS, the table was reduced by TCRdb to in-frame sequences with V and J called. These copies leave out some clones; in studies compared against another copy, an unresolved V gene accounts for under half, and the cause of the remainder is not known. Within this sample are roughly 140,000 clones, with roughly 84% of them counted one time only. Of the sample, over 2% is held by the ten largest clones. Input material: peripheral blood. These TCRs come from a man between 65 and 85 years old with acute or convalescent COVID-19.

The gene calls are TRBV5-1 and TRBJ2-1; possible D gene TRBD2, 6 bases. The CDR3 has 15 residues. Trimming stripped 0 bases from V and 9 bases from J, with 16 bases between. Germline V gives CDR1 SGHRS, CDR2 YFSETQ. CDR3 loop: CASSLGGTPISEQFF. CDR3 bases: TGCGCCAGCAGCTTGGGAGGGACTCCCATCAGTGAGCAGTTCTTC. The full variable domain, completed using reference TRBV5-1 and TRBJ2-1, is KAGVTQTPRYLIKTRGQQVTLSCSPISGHRSVSWYQQTPGQGLQFLFEYFSETQRNKGNFPGRFSGRQFSNSRSEMNVSTLELGDSALYLCASSLGGTPISEQFFGPGTRLTVL.

This chain uses TRBV5-6 with TRBJ2-7, with 8 bases that match TRBD1. In germline, CDR1 is SGHDT, CDR2 YYEEEE. V shed 3 bases and J 6 bases; nucleotides not matched to a gene: 8. The CDR3 consists of 14 residues. The CDR3 is CASSSTDRGAEQYF. The CDR3 DNA follows: TGTGCCAGCAGCTCTACCGACAGGGGAGCCGAGCAGTACTTC.

The chain links TRBV6-5 to TRBJ2-7; D may be TRBD1 (7 bases). Per germline, CDR1 MNHEY and CDR2 SVGAGI. V lost 11 bases, J lost 3 bases, and 17 bases lay in between. The CDR3 has 13 residues. The DNA of the CDR3 is TGTGCCGGGGGGCGGGGACAGAGCTACGAGCAGTACTTC. Its translation is CAGGRGQSYEQYF.